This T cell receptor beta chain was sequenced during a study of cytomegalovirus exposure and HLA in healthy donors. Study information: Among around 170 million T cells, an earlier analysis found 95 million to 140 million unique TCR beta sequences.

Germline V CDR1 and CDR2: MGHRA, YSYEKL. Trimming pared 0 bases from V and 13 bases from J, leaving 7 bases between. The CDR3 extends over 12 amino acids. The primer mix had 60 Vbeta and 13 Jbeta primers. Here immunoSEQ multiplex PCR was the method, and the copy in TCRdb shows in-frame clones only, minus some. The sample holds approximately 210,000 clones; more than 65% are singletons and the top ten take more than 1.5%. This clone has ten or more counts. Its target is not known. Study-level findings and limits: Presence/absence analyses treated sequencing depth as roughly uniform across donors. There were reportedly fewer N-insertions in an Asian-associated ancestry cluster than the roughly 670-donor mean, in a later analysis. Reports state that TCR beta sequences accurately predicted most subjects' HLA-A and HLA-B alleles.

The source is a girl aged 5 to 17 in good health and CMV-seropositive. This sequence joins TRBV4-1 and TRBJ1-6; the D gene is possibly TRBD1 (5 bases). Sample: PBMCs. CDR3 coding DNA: TGCGCCAGCAGCCAAGAGGAGGGGCCCCTCCACTTT. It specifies CASSQEEGPLHF.